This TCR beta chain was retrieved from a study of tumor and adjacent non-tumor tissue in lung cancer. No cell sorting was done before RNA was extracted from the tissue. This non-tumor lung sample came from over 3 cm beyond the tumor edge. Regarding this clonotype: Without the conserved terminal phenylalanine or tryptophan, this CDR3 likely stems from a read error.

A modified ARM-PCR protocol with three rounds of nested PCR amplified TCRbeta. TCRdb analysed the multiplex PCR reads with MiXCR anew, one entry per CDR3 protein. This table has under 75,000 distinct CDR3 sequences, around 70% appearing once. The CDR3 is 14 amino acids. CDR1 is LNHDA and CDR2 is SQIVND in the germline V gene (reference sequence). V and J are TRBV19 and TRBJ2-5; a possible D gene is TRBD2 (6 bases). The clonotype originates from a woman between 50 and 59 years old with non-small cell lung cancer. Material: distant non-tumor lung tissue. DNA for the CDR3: TGTGCCAATAGTGCGGGACCCGGAGGGGAGACCCAGTACTCC. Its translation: CANSAGPGGETQYS.